There are many counts of the clone carrying this TCR beta chain. Antigen specificity is unknown. The data were obtained in a study of early T cells in non-severe SARS-CoV-2 infection. As for the study in general: The authors sequenced bulk RNA from unsorted whole blood, leaving chains unpaired.

Trimming cost V 2 bases and J 7 bases, with 9 bases left between them. The CDR3 has 13 residues. The germline CDR1 and CDR2 sequences are SGHAT and FQNNGV. Individual cDNA molecules each received unique molecular identifiers attached to them. TCRdb processed the 5' RACE reads anew with MiXCR; each CDR3 protein has one entry. The table has under 35,000 distinct CDR3 sequences, about 2.7% seen once. Study-wide results and limits: Clonotype matching in VDJdb favored anti-spike CD8 responses and did not capture private and CD4 specificities.

This chain links TRBV11-2 with TRBJ2-1; D not resolved. The receptor's source is an adult who was a healthcare worker with PCR-confirmed SARS-CoV-2 infection or an uninfected control (not recorded which). The sample was whole blood. The DNA for the CDR3 is TGTGCCAGCAGCTTAAGTACGTTGAATGAGCAGTTCTTC. This sequence encodes CASSLSTLNEQFF. Full variable domain (remainder filled in from reference TRBV11-2 and TRBJ2-1): EAGVAQSPRYKIIEKRQSVAFWCNPISGHATLYWYQQILGQGPKLLIQFQNNGVVDDSQLPKDRFSAERLKGVDSTLKIQPAKLEDSAVYLCASSLSTLNEQFFGPGTRLTVL.